A single sample gave rise to the 8 T cell receptor beta chains below, sequenced in a study of circulating tumor DNA in untreated peripheral T-cell lymphoma (dated by TCRdb to about 2021). The library came from the immunoSEQ multiplex PCR assay. TCRdb took this table from immuneACCESS and kept in-frame rearrangements with V and J called. Such tables lack part of the clones; where checked against another copy, unresolved V genes explain under half of the gap, and the rest is unexplained. Present in this sample are about 1,800 clones, 80% to 90% of which were seen just once. Jointly, the top ten make up roughly 67% of the sample. The sample consisted of tumor tissue. The receptors derive from a human donor with peripheral T-cell lymphoma.

The genes are TRBV19 and TRBJ2-7; TRBD1 matches at 7 bases. Germline CDR1 LNHDA, CDR2 SQIVND (reference sequence). V lost 6 bases, J lost 4 bases, and 12 bases stayed unmatched. The CDR3 runs to 15 residues. The CDR3 region is CASRKTGMFGYEQYF. The CDR3 DNA is TGTGCCAGTAGAAAGACAGGGATGTTCGGATACGAGCAGTACTTC.

This rearrangement joins TRBV11-3 to TRBJ2-5, with a possible D match to TRBD1 (5 bases). Trimming removed 5 bases at V and 0 bases at J, with 13 bases between. Germline values: CDR1 SGHNT, CDR2 YENEEA. The CDR3 has 15 residues. The CDR3 is CASSILPGNQETQYF. The CDR3 bases are TGTGCCAGCAGCATCTTGCCAGGGAACCAAGAGACCCAGTACTTC.

V and J are TRBV11-3 and TRBJ2-5; 11 nucleotides agree with TRBD2. Per germline, CDR1 SGHNT and CDR2 YENEEA. V was pared by 1 base and J by 1 base, with 11 bases of the junction left unmatched. The CDR3 length is 19 residues. The CDR3 sequence: CASSLGRRLAGTIQETQYF. The CDR3 region has the DNA TGTGCCAGCAGCTTAGGAAGGCGACTAGCGGGGACCATCCAAGAGACCCAGTACTTC.

The chain combines TRBV12-5 with TRBJ1-1, with 10 positions matching TRBD1. With V trimmed by 1 base and J by 7 bases, 6 bases remained unmatched. In germline, CDR1 is LGHNT, CDR2 FRNRAP. The length of the CDR3 is 15 residues. This chain's CDR3 is CASGLGDGTGDEAFF. CDR3 DNA: TGTGCTAGTGGTTTGGGGGACGGGACAGGGGATGAAGCTTTCTTT.

This chain's CDR3 is CASSLRGGGRGGYTF. For the CDR3, the DNA is TGTGCCAGCAGCTTGAGGGGAGGAGGTCGGGGTGGCTACACCTTC. The chain carries TRBV7-5 and TRBJ1-2. TRBV7-5 is termed a pseudogene. CDR3 length: 15 residues.

The rearrangement links TRBV10-3 to TRBJ2-3; 7 bases agree with TRBD2. Germline V gene lookup returns CDR1 ENHRY and CDR2 SYGVKD. This CDR3 is built from 16 residues. The V segment lost 0 bases and the J segment 4 bases; nucleotides outside the gene matches: 7. CDR3 DNA sequence: TGTGCCATCAGTGAGTCGACTCCCGCGGGGGCAGATACGCAGTATTTT. Its translation: CAISESTPAGADTQYF.

The rearrangement uses TRBV6-8 and TRBJ2-3; 7 nucleotides align to TRBD1. After removal of 5 bases from V and 0 bases from J, the junction contained 2 bases not matched to a gene. CDR1 is MNHGY, CDR2 SAAAGT, per germline. The CDR3 runs to 14 residues. The CDR3 loop is CASSPGQSTDTQYF. Here the CDR3 DNA reads TGTGCCAGCAGTCCGGGACAGAGCACAGATACGCAGTATTTT.

The CDR3 sequence: CSVDRGVTDTQYF. The CDR3 DNA reads as TGCAGCGTCGACAGGGGGGTTACAGATACGCAGTATTTT. This sequence joins TRBV29-1 and TRBJ2-3, with TRBD1 matching over 9 bases. CDR1 and CDR2 from the germline V gene are SQVTM and ANQGSEA. J was trimmed by 3 bases and V by 6 bases; bases with no gene match: 4. The CDR3 has 13 residues.